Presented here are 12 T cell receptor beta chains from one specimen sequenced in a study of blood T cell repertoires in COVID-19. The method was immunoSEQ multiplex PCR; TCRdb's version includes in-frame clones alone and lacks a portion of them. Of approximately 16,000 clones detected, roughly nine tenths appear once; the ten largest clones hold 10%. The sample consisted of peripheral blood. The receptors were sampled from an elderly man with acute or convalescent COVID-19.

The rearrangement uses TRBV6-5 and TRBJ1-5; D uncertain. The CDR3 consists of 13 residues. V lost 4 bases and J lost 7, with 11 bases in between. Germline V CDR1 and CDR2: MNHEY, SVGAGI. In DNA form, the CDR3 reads TGTGCCAGCAGTTCCCTAGTGGAGCAGCCCCAGCATTTT. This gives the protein CASSSLVEQPQHF.

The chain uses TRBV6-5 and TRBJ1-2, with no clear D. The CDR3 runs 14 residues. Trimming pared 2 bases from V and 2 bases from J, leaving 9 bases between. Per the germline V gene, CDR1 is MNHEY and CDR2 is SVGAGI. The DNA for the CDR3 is TGTGCCAGCAGTTACCGGCGGGAGAACTATGGCTACACCTTC. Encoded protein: CASSYRRENYGYTF.

The CDR3 sequence is CASSSQLSQGNTIYF. Written as DNA, the CDR3 is TGTGCCAGCAGCTCCCAACTCTCACAGGGAAACACCATATATTTT. The chain is built from TRBV5-4 and TRBJ1-3; no clear D gene. The CDR3 runs 15 residues. V shed 3 bases and J shed 4 bases, with 14 bases lying between them. Germline values: CDR1 SGHNT, CDR2 YYREEE (reference sequence).

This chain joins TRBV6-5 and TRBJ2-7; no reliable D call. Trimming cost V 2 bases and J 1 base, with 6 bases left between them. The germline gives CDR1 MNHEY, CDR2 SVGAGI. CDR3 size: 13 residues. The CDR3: CASSYAGSYEQYF. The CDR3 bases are TGTGCCAGCAGTTACGCAGGTTCCTACGAGCAGTACTTC.

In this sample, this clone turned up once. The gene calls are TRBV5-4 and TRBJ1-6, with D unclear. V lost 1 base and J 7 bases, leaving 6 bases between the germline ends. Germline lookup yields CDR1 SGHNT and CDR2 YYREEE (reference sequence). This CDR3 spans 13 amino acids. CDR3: CASSLWSNSPLHF. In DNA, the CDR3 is TGTGCCAGCAGCTTGTGGAGCAATTCACCCCTCCACTTT.

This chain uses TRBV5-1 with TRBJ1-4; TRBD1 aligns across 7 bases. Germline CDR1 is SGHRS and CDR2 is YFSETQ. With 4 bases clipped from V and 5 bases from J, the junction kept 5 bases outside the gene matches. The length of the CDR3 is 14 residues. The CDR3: CASSLGTANEKLFF. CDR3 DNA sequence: TGCGCCAGCAGCCTCGGGACAGCGAATGAAAAACTGTTTTTT.

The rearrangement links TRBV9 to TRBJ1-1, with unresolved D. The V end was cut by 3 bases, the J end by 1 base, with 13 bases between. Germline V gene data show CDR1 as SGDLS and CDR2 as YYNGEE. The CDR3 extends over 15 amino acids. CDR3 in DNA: TGTGCCAGCAGCGAAGACGGGGTTCCGAACACTGAAGCTTTCTTT. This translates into CASSEDGVPNTEAFF.

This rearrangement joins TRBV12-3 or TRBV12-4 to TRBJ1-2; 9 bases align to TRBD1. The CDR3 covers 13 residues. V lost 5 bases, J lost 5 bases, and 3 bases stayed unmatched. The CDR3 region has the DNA TGTGCCAGCAGTGCGACAGGGGGGTATGGCTACACCTTC. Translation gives CASSATGGYGYTF.

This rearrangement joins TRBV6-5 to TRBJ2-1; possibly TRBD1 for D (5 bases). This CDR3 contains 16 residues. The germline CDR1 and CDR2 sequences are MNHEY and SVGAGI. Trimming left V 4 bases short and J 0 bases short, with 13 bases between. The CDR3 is CASSSDRSSSYNEQFF. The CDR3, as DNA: TGTGCCAGCAGTTCCGACAGATCCAGCTCCTACAATGAGCAGTTCTTC.

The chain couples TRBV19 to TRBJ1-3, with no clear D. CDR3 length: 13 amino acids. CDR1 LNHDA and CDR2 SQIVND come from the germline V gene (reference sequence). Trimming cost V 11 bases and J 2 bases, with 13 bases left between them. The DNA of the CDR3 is TGTGCCTCAAATGCGTTGGCTGGAAACACCATATATTTT. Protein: CASNALAGNTIYF.

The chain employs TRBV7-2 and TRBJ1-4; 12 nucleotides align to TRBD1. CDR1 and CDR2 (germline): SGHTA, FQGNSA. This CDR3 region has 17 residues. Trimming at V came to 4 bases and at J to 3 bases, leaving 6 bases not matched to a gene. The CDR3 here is CASSSSGTGGSNEKLFF. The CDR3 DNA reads TGTGCCAGCAGCTCTTCCGGGACAGGGGGCTCTAATGAAAAACTGTTTTTT.

This CDR3 is CASKEGPTNEQFF. In DNA, the CDR3 is TGCGCCAGCAAGGAGGGCCCAACGAATGAGCAGTTCTTC. The chain carries TRBV10-1 and TRBJ2-1, with D possibly being TRBD2 (6 bases). The V and J ends lost 7 bases and 7 bases respectively, with 14 bases between them. This CDR3 region has 13 residues. The germline V gene has CDR1 WNHNN and CDR2 SYGVQD (reference sequence).